The 27 T cell receptor beta chains in this list originate from one sample, sequenced in a study of blood T cell repertoires in COVID-19. This table comes from immunoSEQ multiplex PCR, and its TCRdb copy is limited to in-frame clones, with some not included. The sample consists of fewer than 130,000 clones, less than 75% of them appearing once. Sample: peripheral blood. These receptors were obtained from a woman aged 60 to 75 with acute or convalescent COVID-19.

This clone was seen more than once but under ten times. The chain has TRBV21-1 and TRBJ2-7; TRBD2 is taken as the D call from the table, unchecked against the DNA. TRBV21-1 is flagged as a pseudogene. The CDR3 has 14 residues. CDR3 amino acids: CASSRSGSSYEQYF. In DNA, the CDR3 is TGTGCCAGCAGCCGGTCCGGGAGCTCCTACGAGCAGTACTTC.

The gene calls are TRBV2 and TRBJ1-4; no firm D call. The germline gives CDR1 SNHLY, CDR2 FYNNEI. The V gene lost 7 bases and the J gene lost 5 bases, with 11 bases spanning the gap. This CDR3 contains 13 residues. The CDR3 loop reads CASIGGRNEKLFF. In nucleotides, the CDR3 is TGTGCCAGCATCGGAGGTAGAAATGAAAAACTGTTTTTT.

The chain links TRBV7-2 to TRBJ2-3, with D perhaps matching TRBD2 (5 bases). V was trimmed by 4 bases and J by 2 bases, leaving 10 bases between them. The germline gives CDR1 SGHTA, CDR2 FQGNSA. The CDR3 contains 14 residues. CDR3 sequence (DNA): TGTGCCAGCAGCTCGGGGAAAGTCACAGATACGCAGTATTTT. The encoded protein is CASSSGKVTDTQYF.

The rearrangement joins TRBV6-2 or TRBV6-3 to TRBJ2-1; 9 bases agree with TRBD2. V lost 2 bases and J lost 10; bases outside the gene matches: 3. Germline CDR1 MNHEY, CDR2 SVGEGT. This CDR3 contains 13 residues. CDR3 bases: TGTGCCAGCAGTTACAGGCGGGGGGGAGAGCAGTTCTTC. Its translation is CASSYRRGGEQFF.

The rearrangement uses TRBV9 and TRBJ1-5; TRBD1 might be the D (5 bases). Trimming cost V 0 bases and J 6 bases, with 10 bases left between them. The CDR3 covers 14 residues. Germline V gene data show CDR1 as SGDLS and CDR2 as YYNGEE. The CDR3 coding sequence is TGTGCCAGCAGCGTAGATGGCGGGGCTCAGCCCCAGCATTTT. Protein: CASSVDGGAQPQHF. The full variable domain, rest sourced from reference TRBV9 and TRBJ1-5, is DSGVTQTPKHLITATGQRVTLRCSPRSGDLSVYWYQQSLDQGLQFLIQYYNGEERAKGNILERFSAQQFPDLHSELNLSSLELGDSALYFCASSVDGGAQPQHFGDGTRLSIL.

The CDR3 loop reads CAWSGTAGAFFFF. In nucleotides, the CDR3 is TGTGCCTGGAGTGGGACAGCCGGGGCATTTTTTTTCTTT. This sequence joins TRBV30 and TRBJ1-1; weak D call: TRBD1 (6 bases). The CDR3 has 13 amino acids. Germline CDR1 GTSNPN, CDR2 SVGIG (reference sequence). V lost 1 base and J 13 bases, leaving 19 bases between the germline ends.

The rearrangement links TRBV5-6 to TRBJ1-5, with D possibly matching TRBD1 (6 bases). CDR3 size: 15 residues. Germline CDR1 and CDR2: SGHDT and YYEEEE. Between the trimmed V and J ends, which lost 1 base and 2 bases, there was a span of 10 bases. The CDR3 here is CASSLYRDGNQPQHF. The DNA for the CDR3 is TGTGCCAGCAGCTTGTACAGGGACGGCAATCAGCCCCAGCATTTT. Full variable domain (outside the CDR3, taken from reference TRBV5-6 and TRBJ1-5): DAGVTQSPTHLIKTRGQQVTLRCSPKSGHDTVSWYQQALGQGPQFIFQYYEEEERQRGNFPDRFSGHQFPNYSSELNVNALLLGDSALYLCASSLYRDGNQPQHFGDGTRLSIL.

In its sample, this clone was seen a few times. The rearrangement joins TRBV6-5 to TRBJ1-6, with D possibly TRBD1 on 5 matching bases. This CDR3 region has 14 residues. Trimming removed 4 bases from V and 11 bases from J, with 15 bases in between. CDR1 MNHEY and CDR2 SVGAGI come from the germline V gene. CDR3 region: CASSSSPRAAPLHF. The CDR3 DNA reads TGTGCCAGCAGTTCGTCTCCCAGGGCGGCACCCCTCCACTTT.

The V gene is TRBV6-5, the J gene TRBJ1-6; D unclear. Trimming shortened V by 8 bases and J by 10 bases, and 18 bases separated the two germline ends. Germline V lookup: CDR1 MNHEY, CDR2 SVGAGI. The CDR3 length is 14 residues. DNA for the CDR3: TGTGCCAGCTCGGGTAGGCGGGTCGGATCACCCCTCCACTTT. Translating it yields CASSGRRVGSPLHF.

V and J are TRBV30 and TRBJ1-1, with 8 bases lining up with TRBD1. The CDR3 runs 16 residues. Germline values: CDR1 GTSNPN, CDR2 SVGIG (reference sequence). V lost 1 base and J lost 2; bases outside the gene matches: 9. This CDR3 reads CAWSGRTGKINTEAFF. In DNA, the CDR3 is TGTGCCTGGAGTGGAAGGACAGGGAAAATCAACACTGAAGCTTTCTTT.

The V gene is TRBV24-1, the J gene TRBJ1-1; TRBD1 might be the D (5 bases). The CDR3 runs 14 residues. Trimming removed 0 bases at V and 1 base at J, with 5 bases between. Germline CDR1 and CDR2: KGHDR and SFDVKD. The CDR3, as DNA: TGTGCCACCAGTGATTTGCAGGGGAACACTGAAGCTTTCTTT. Protein sequence: CATSDLQGNTEAFF.

V gene TRBV7-3 combines with J gene TRBJ1-1, with D tentatively TRBD1 (5 bases). V was cut by 0 bases and J by 0 bases, with 11 bases left in between. The CDR3 extends over 16 amino acids. Germline loops: CDR1 SGHTA, CDR2 FQGTGA. The CDR3 protein is CASSLTPGLMNTEAFF. CDR3 DNA sequence: TGTGCCAGCAGCTTAACACCGGGACTGATGAACACTGAAGCTTTCTTT.

This chain joins TRBV19 and TRBJ1-5; D perhaps matches TRBD1 (6 bases). Germline lookup yields CDR1 LNHDA and CDR2 SQIVND (reference sequence). The CDR3 has 15 residues. V was shortened by 8 bases and J by 9 bases, with 23 bases between the two germline ends. This chain's CDR3 is CASSGRDTRPRPQHF. The DNA for the CDR3 is TGTGCCAGTTCGGGTCGGGACACAAGGCCAAGGCCCCAGCATTTT.

The chain is built from TRBV6-2 or TRBV6-3 and TRBJ2-3; 9 nucleotides match TRBD1. V was clipped by 5 bases and J by 5 bases; unmatched bases: 5. The CDR3 runs to 14 residues. Looked up from germline, CDR1 is MNHEY and CDR2 is SVGEGT. The CDR3 spells CASSNRQGGDTQYF. In DNA form, the CDR3 reads TGTGCCAGCAGTAACAGACAGGGGGGAGATACGCAGTATTTT.

V and J are TRBV25-1 and TRBJ1-2; 8 nucleotides agree with TRBD1. The CDR3 is 15 residues long. Unmatched junction bases numbered 9, after V lost 2 bases and J lost 7 bases. Germline CDR1 MGHDK, CDR2 SYGVNS. CDR3: CASSEPQGVFSGYTF. CDR3 sequence (DNA): TGTGCCAGCAGTGAACCACAGGGGGTATTTAGTGGCTACACCTTC.

Only a few counts were recorded for this clone. The V gene is TRBV5-1, the J gene TRBJ1-2; a weak D match, TRBD1 (5 bases). This CDR3 has 15 residues. Trimming pared 4 bases from V and 0 bases from J, leaving 13 bases between. CDR1 and CDR2 (germline): SGHRS, YFSETQ. The CDR3 sequence: CASSPTGSANYGYTF. CDR3 sequence (DNA): TGCGCCAGCAGCCCTACAGGTTCAGCTAACTATGGCTACACCTTC. Combining the CDR3 with reference TRBV5-1 and TRBJ1-2 gives the whole variable domain KAGVTQTPRYLIKTRGQQVTLSCSPISGHRSVSWYQQTPGQGLQFLFEYFSETQRNKGNFPGRFSGRQFSNSRSEMNVSTLELGDSALYLCASSPTGSANYGYTFGSGTRLTVV.

The table lists this clone with a few counts. This chain links TRBV30 with TRBJ2-7, with 10 bases fitting TRBD2. Germline-derived CDR1 and CDR2 are GTSNPN and SVGIG (reference sequence). The CDR3 is made up of 14 amino acids. V was pared by 3 bases and J by 0 bases, with 2 bases of the junction left unmatched. The CDR3 loop reads CAWRASGGSYEQYF. The DNA of the CDR3 is TGTGCCTGGAGGGCTAGCGGGGGCTCCTACGAGCAGTACTTC. The variable domain in full, with the rest retrieved from reference TRBV30 and TRBJ2-7, is SQTIHQWPATLVQPVGSPLSLECTVEGTSNPNLYWYRQAAGRGLQLLFYSVGIGQISSEVPQNLSASRPQDRQFILSSKKLLLSDSGFYLCAWRASGGSYEQYFGPGTRLTVT.

V usage is TRBV7-9 and J usage is TRBJ1-2, with TRBD1 identical over 10 bases. The CDR3 loop spans 15 amino acids. Germline trimming cut 5 bases from V and 4 bases from J; bases unmatched to any gene: 7. CDR1 SEHNR and CDR2 FQNEAQ come from the germline V gene (reference sequence). Here the CDR3 reads CASSRQGASVYGYTF. CDR3 nucleotides: TGTGCCAGCAGCCGACAGGGGGCCTCGGTCTATGGCTACACCTTC.

V is TRBV5-1 and J is TRBJ1-6; 9 positions match TRBD1. The V segment lost 8 bases and the J segment 5 bases; nucleotides outside the gene matches: 5. Looked up from germline, CDR1 is SGHRS and CDR2 is YFSETQ. The CDR3 has 14 amino acids. The CDR3 here is CASRQGEHNSPLHF. The CDR3, as DNA: TGCGCCAGTCGACAGGGGGAACATAATTCACCCCTCCACTTT.

The rearrangement joins TRBV9 to TRBJ1-5; the match to TRBD1 covers 10 bases. The CDR3 has 16 amino acids. The germline gives CDR1 SGDLS, CDR2 YYNGEE. Trimming at V came to 3 bases and at J to 1 base, leaving 4 bases not matched to a gene. DNA of the CDR3: TGTGCCAGCAGCGCGGGACAGGGGCTAAGCAATCAGCCCCAGCATTTT. It is translated as CASSAGQGLSNQPQHF.

V usage is TRBV18 and J usage is TRBJ1-2, with 9 bases lining up with TRBD1. Germline CDR1 is KGHSH and CDR2 is LQKENI. The J segment lost 4 bases and the V segment lost 6 bases, leaving 6 bases of the junction unmatched. The CDR3 sequence is 14 residues long. CDR3 sequence (DNA): TGTGCCAGCTCCAGGGACAGGGAACGCTATGGCTACACCTTC. As protein: CASSRDRERYGYTF.

V and J are TRBV5-1 and TRBJ1-1; 7 nucleotides line up with TRBD1. In germline, CDR1 is SGHRS, CDR2 YFSETQ. The CDR3 has 15 residues. V trimming: 4 bases; J trimming: 4 bases; junction bases outside the gene matches: 10. In DNA form, the CDR3 reads TGCGCCAGCAGCGGCCGACAGGGAAAGATCACTGAAGCTTTCTTT. Translated, it gives CASSGRQGKITEAFF.

This rearrangement joins TRBV30 to TRBJ1-5; the match to TRBD1 covers 9 bases. Germline V gene data show CDR1 as GTSNPN and CDR2 as SVGIG (reference sequence). The CDR3 is made up of 16 amino acids. V shed 2 bases, J shed 6 bases, and the junction held 11 bases outside the gene matches. The DNA of the CDR3 is TGTGCCTGGAGTACTTTCGGGGGACAGGGAACTCAGCCCCAGCATTTT. Protein product: CAWSTFGGQGTQPQHF.

There are a few counts of this clone. Written as DNA, the CDR3 is TGTGCCAGCAGCGCGCAGGGTTATTCGAACACCGGGGAGCTGTTTTTT. This translates into CASSAQGYSNTGELFF. This chain links TRBV3-1 (or the pseudogene TRBV3-2) with TRBJ2-2, with D perhaps TRBD1 (5 bases). V lost 5 bases and J 0 bases, leaving 13 bases between the germline ends. The CDR3 runs 16 residues. Germline values: CDR1 LGHDT, CDR2 YNNKEL (reference sequence).

The rearrangement uses TRBV25-1 and TRBJ1-2; 7 bases are a match to TRBD1. CDR1 is MGHDK and CDR2 is SYGVNS in the germline V gene. V was clipped by 5 bases and J by 6 bases; unmatched bases: 9. The CDR3 contains 14 residues. The CDR3 here is CASSWTGQEDGYTF. Here the CDR3 DNA reads TGTGCCAGCAGTTGGACAGGACAGGAGGATGGCTACACCTTC.

This sequence joins TRBV2 and TRBJ2-7, with TRBD1 as a possible D gene (5 bases). Germline loops: CDR1 SNHLY, CDR2 FYNNEI. The CDR3 runs to 11 residues. Trimming shortened V by 6 bases and J by 7 bases, and 10 bases separated the two germline ends. The CDR3 reads CASSPQVEQYF. In nucleotides, the CDR3 is TGTGCCAGCAGCCCACAGGTAGAGCAGTACTTC.

The chain is built from TRBV4-2 and TRBJ2-1; perhaps TRBD1 as D (6 bases). The germline gives CDR1 LGHNA, CDR2 YNFKEQ. The CDR3 covers 16 residues. Deletions cut 0 bases from V and 0 bases from J, with 9 bases between. The CDR3 nucleotides are TGTGCCAGCAGCCAAGAACAGGGCGGCTCCTACAATGAGCAGTTCTTC. This encodes CASSQEQGGSYNEQFF.